This T cell receptor beta chain was captured in a study of T cell repertoires in cytomegalovirus infection. Overall study context: Public TCR beta signatures indicated both CMV infection and matching HLA type.

As for this clonotype: Its antigen remains unidentified.

The germline gives CDR1 MNHEY, CDR2 SMNVEV (reference sequence). The CDR3 covers 15 residues. After removal of 5 bases from V and 5 bases from J, the junction contained 8 bases not matched to a gene. Regarding the study as a whole: The cumulative frequency of public TCR beta families distinguished individuals who carried CMV together with the relevant HLA. Clonotype analysis showed dominance of the ex vivo response by HLA-C-restricted CMV-specific TCR beta clonotypes.

TCRdb reprocessed the reads with MiXCR, giving one entry per CDR3 protein. This table holds approximately 500,000 distinct CDR3 sequences, approximately 17% found once. The sequence was obtained from a human donor in good health (CMV status not recorded). Some clones in this sample may be carry-over from other donors' samples. The sequenced sample consisted of CD8+ T cells from PBMCs. The V and J genes are TRBV27 and TRBJ2-5, with 10 bases matching TRBD1. As DNA, the CDR3 is TGTGCCAGCAGTACGGGACAGGGGATCGGGGAGACCCAGTACTTC. Amino acids: CASSTGQGIGETQYF.